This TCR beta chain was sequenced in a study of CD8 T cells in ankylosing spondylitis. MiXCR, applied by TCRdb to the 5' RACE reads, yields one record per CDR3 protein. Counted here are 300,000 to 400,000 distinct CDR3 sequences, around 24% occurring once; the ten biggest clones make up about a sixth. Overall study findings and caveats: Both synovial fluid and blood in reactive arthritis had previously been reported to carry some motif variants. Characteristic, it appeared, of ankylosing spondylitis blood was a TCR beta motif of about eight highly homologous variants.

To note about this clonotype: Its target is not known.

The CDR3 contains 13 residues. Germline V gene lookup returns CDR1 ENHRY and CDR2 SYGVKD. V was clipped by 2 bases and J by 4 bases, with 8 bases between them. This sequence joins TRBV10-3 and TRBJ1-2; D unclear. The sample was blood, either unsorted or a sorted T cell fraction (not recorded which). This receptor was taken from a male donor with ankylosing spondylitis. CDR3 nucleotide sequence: TGTGCCATCAGTGAGAAGGGCAGCTATGGCTACACCTTC. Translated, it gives CAISEKGSYGYTF.